The 5 T cell receptor beta chains reported below all come from one sample, sequenced in a study of post-analysis software for immune sequencing data. For these receptors, no antigen is known. Unique molecular identifiers were present in the TCR beta cDNA libraries. Using its own MiXCR run on the PCR reads, TCRdb lists one record per CDR3 protein. The sample contains fewer than 550,000 distinct CDR3 sequences, about a third of which appear only once. Overall study results and limits: Several TRBV segments (TRBV5-6, TRBV5-1 and TRBV20-1 among them) occurred more frequently in patients than in controls.

Material: blood. Source of these receptors: a girl under 18 with multiple sclerosis.

The chain carries TRBV28 and TRBJ1-6; 8 bases are shared with TRBD1. The V segment lost 5 bases and the J segment 9 bases; nucleotides outside the gene matches: 6. The germline gives CDR1 MDHEN, CDR2 SYDVKM. The CDR3 runs to 14 residues. For the CDR3, the DNA is TGTGCCAGCAGTATAACAGGGGGAGGTTCACCCCTCCACTTT. Translated: CASSITGGGSPLHF.

This clonotype was seen a single time. V and J are TRBV9 and TRBJ2-5; tentative D call: TRBD1 (7 bases). The closer fit of TRBJ2-1 to the DNA end suggests the J call may be wrong. The CDR3 runs 14 residues. Germline V CDR1 and CDR2: SGDLS, YYNGEE. The CDR3 sequence is CASSPGGLQETQFF. The CDR3 DNA is TGTGCCAGCAGCCCAGGGGGGTTACAAGAGACCCAGTTCTTC.

CDR3 sequence: CASSPGLRETQYF. The CDR3 DNA reads as TGTGCCAGCAGTCCGGGACTGAGGGAGACCCAGTACTTC. This rearrangement joins TRBV12-3 or TRBV12-4 to TRBJ2-5; tentatively, D is TRBD2 (6 bases). The V and J ends lost 5 bases and 5 bases respectively, with 12 bases between them. This CDR3 is built from 13 residues.

This clonotype was recorded a few times. J is TRBJ2-5 and V is TRBV6-1, with a weak D call TRBD1 (5 bases). The V gene's germline CDR1 is MNHNS and CDR2 SASEGT. This CDR3 has 13 residues. V was trimmed by 6 bases and J by 5 bases, leaving 13 bases between them. The CDR3, as DNA: TGTGCCAGCAGCCCCCTTAGGGGTGAGACCCAGTACTTC. Translation gives CASSPLRGETQYF.

The chain has TRBV28 and TRBJ2-6; 9 positions agree with TRBD2. CDR1 and CDR2 from the germline V gene are MDHEN and SYDVKM. The CDR3 is 17 amino acids. V lost 7 bases, J lost 5 bases, and 12 bases stayed unmatched. CDR3 DNA: TGTGCCAGCACCCTCCGAGCGGGGGGACTAAGGGCCAACGTCCTGACTTTC. Protein sequence: CASTLRAGGLRANVLTF.